This T cell receptor beta chain appears in the sequencing data of a study of cytomegalovirus exposure and HLA in healthy donors. At the level of the study: The study placed around 80% of its approximately 430 genotyped donors in the Caucasian-associated ancestry cluster. Findings of the study overall: A later analysis reportedly found fewer N-insertions in an Asian-associated ancestry cluster than the roughly 670-donor mean.

V lost 1 base and J lost 3, with 28 bases in between. The CDR3 loop spans 20 amino acids. CDR1 and CDR2 from the germline V gene are SGHNT and YYREEE (reference sequence). Points on this clone: Its antigen is unknown.

A multiplex PCR was run with 60 Vbeta primers and 13 Jbeta primers. Assay: immunoSEQ multiplex PCR; the TCRdb copy retains only in-frame clones and omits some. The repertoire consists of roughly 150,000 clones, with 85% occurring once and the leading ten covering 1%. Material for sequencing was PBMCs. The clonotype was recovered from a boy younger than 10 in good health and CMV-seronegative. V gene TRBV5-4 combines with J gene TRBJ2-5, with D maybe TRBD2 (6 bases). The CDR3 reads CASSLKGGASVTAIKETQYF. As DNA, the CDR3 is TGTGCCAGCAGCTTGAAAGGCGGGGCTAGCGTGACAGCTATCAAAGAGACCCAGTACTTC.